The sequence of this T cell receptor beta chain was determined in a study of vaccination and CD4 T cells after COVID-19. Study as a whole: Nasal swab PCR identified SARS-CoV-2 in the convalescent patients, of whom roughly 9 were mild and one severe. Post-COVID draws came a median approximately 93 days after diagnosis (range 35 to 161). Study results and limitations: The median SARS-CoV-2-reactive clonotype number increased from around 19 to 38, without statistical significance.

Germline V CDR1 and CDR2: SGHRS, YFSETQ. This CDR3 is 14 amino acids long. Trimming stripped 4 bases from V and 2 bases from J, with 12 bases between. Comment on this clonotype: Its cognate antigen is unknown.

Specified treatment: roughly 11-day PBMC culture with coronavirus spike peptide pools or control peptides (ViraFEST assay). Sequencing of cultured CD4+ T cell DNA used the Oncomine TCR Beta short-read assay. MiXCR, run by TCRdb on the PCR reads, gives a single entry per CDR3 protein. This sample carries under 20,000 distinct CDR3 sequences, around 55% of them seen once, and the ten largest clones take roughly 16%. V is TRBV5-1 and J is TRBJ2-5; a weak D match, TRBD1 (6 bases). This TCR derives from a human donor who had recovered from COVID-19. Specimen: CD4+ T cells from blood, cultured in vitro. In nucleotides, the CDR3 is TGCGCCAGCAGCGATGGACAGTCACAAGAGACCCAGTACTTC. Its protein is CASSDGQSQETQYF.